These 28 T cell receptor beta chains were all obtained from the same sample, sequenced in a study of T cell repertoires in cytomegalovirus infection. No antigens are known for them. Each CDR3 protein is one row after TCRdb ran MiXCR on the reads. Here the sample spans around 710,000 distinct CDR3 sequences, almost 30% being singletons. Source: cultured CD8+ T cells from PBMCs, taken from culture after CMV antigen stimulation. These receptors all come from a human donor in good health (CMV status not recorded). Some clones in this sample may be carry-over from other donors' samples.

This chain uses TRBV4-1 with TRBJ2-7, with D tentatively TRBD1 (5 bases). The germline V and J ends were trimmed by 5 bases and 7 bases, with 27 bases remaining between them. The CDR3 has 17 residues. CDR1 and CDR2 (germline): MGHRA, YSYEKL. CDR3 region: CASSTGLARQLSREQYF. CDR3 nucleotide sequence: TGCGCCAGCAGCACCGGGCTTGCGAGACAGTTGTCTCGAGAGCAGTACTTC.

The V and J genes are TRBV28 and TRBJ1-2; no definite D call. With 2 bases removed from V and 6 bases from J, the gap between germline ends came to 13 bases. The CDR3 totals 14 residues. The germline CDR1 and CDR2 sequences are MDHEN and SYDVKM. The CDR3 loop is CASSLLVRWDGYTF. The DNA for the CDR3 is TGTGCCAGCAGTTTACTCGTCAGATGGGATGGCTACACCTTC.

This clonotype appeared many times. This chain uses TRBV7-2 with TRBJ2-1; the D is unclear. Germline CDR1 reads SGHTA; CDR2 reads FQGNSA. Trimming took 2 bases from V and 0 from J, leaving 14 bases between them. The CDR3 has 17 amino acids. The CDR3 region is CASSLIPGPSSYNEQFF. Here the CDR3 DNA reads TGTGCCAGCAGCTTAATTCCAGGTCCGAGCTCCTACAATGAGCAGTTCTTC.

This rearrangement joins TRBV6-2 or TRBV6-3 to TRBJ1-1; D is possibly TRBD1 (6 bases). Trimming pared 2 bases from V and 0 bases from J, leaving 13 bases between. This CDR3 comprises 16 residues. Germline V gene lookup returns CDR1 MNHEY and CDR2 SVGEGT. The CDR3 protein is CASSYVRGAMNTEAFF. CDR3 sequence (DNA): TGTGCCAGCAGTTACGTGCGGGGGGCAATGAACACTGAAGCTTTCTTT.

This clonotype has a handful of counts. V and J are TRBV19 and TRBJ1-6; maybe TRBD1 (5 bases). With 6 bases removed from V and 5 bases from J, the gap between germline ends came to 14 bases. Looked up from germline, CDR1 is LNHDA and CDR2 is SQIVND (reference sequence). The CDR3 totals 15 residues. Here the CDR3 DNA reads TGTGCCAGTAGCCCGAGGGGTTTGGATAATTCACCCCTCCACTTT. Protein sequence: CASSPRGLDNSPLHF.

The rearrangement joins TRBV28 to TRBJ1-5; no reliable D call. There are 18 residues in the CDR3. V gave up 3 bases and J gave up 0 bases, with 18 bases separating them. CDR1 is MDHEN and CDR2 is SYDVKM in the germline V gene. The CDR3 spells CASSFDRGGMSSNQPQHF. Here the CDR3 DNA reads TGTGCCAGCAGTTTCGATCGGGGTGGGATGAGTAGCAATCAGCCCCAGCATTTT.

The chain is built from TRBV7-9 and TRBJ2-1, with TRBD2 identical over 8 bases. Germline CDR1 and CDR2: SEHNR and FQNEAQ (reference sequence). The CDR3 length is 16 residues. The trim removed 2 bases at V and 3 bases at J, leaving 6 bases unmatched. The CDR3 nucleotides are TGTGCCAGCAGCTTATCTTCCGGGACTAGCTACAATGAGCAGTTCTTC. Its translation: CASSLSSGTSYNEQFF.

V gene TRBV24-1 combines with J gene TRBJ2-3; a possible D gene is TRBD1 (6 bases). Deletions cut 0 bases from V and 6 bases from J, with 12 bases between. The germline V gene encodes CDR1 KGHDR and CDR2 SFDVKD. The CDR3 is made up of 15 amino acids. In DNA form, the CDR3 reads TGTGCCACCAGTGATTTGTCAGGGGCTGGGGATACGCAGTATTTT. It specifies CATSDLSGAGDTQYF.

This clonotype was counted a few times. The chain joins TRBV7-9 to TRBJ2-1; 13 nucleotides agree with TRBD2. CDR3 size: 15 residues. Germline V CDR1 and CDR2: SEHNR, FQNEAQ (reference sequence). With 5 bases clipped from V and 7 bases from J, the junction kept 5 bases outside the gene matches. This CDR3 reads CASSPLAGGQNEQFF. CDR3 nucleotides: TGTGCCAGCAGCCCACTAGCGGGGGGGCAGAATGAGCAGTTCTTC.

About this clonotype: Its ends do not fully match the called genes, so a read error is possible. The gene calls are TRBV27 and TRBJ1-2; possibly TRBD1 for D (5 bases). The CDR3 contains 11 residues. CDR1 is MNHEY, CDR2 SMNVEV, per germline (reference sequence). CDR3 sequence: CASSLGGSLSF. The CDR3 bases are TGTGCCAGCTCCCTTGGGGGGTCCCTCTCCTTC.

The chain joins TRBV6-1 to TRBJ1-2, with a possible D match to TRBD1 (5 bases). The CDR3 runs 15 residues. Germline values: CDR1 MNHNS, CDR2 SASEGT. V lost 2 bases, J lost 2 bases, and 12 bases lay in between. The CDR3 DNA follows: TGTGCCAGCAGTGAATTGTGGCAGGGCAACTATGGCTACACCTTC. Translating it yields CASSELWQGNYGYTF.

The chain joins TRBV12-3 or TRBV12-4 to TRBJ2-1; tentative D call: TRBD2 (6 bases). The CDR3 contains 14 residues. The V end was cut by 6 bases, the J end by 6 bases, with 15 bases between. The CDR3 spells CASRESGGSNEQFF. CDR3 in DNA: TGTGCCAGCAGAGAGTCCGGGGGAAGCAATGAGCAGTTCTTC.

The chain joins TRBV27 to TRBJ1-6; D is ambiguous. The CDR3 totals 14 residues. The V gene's germline CDR1 is MNHEY and CDR2 SMNVEV (reference sequence). The germline V and J ends were trimmed by 4 bases and 7 bases, with 11 bases remaining between them. In DNA form, the CDR3 reads TGTGCCAGCAGTTCCCGGATACCAAATTCACCCCTCCACTTT. Amino acid sequence: CASSSRIPNSPLHF.

CDR3 sequence reads: CASSDPTHSYNEQFF. The CDR3 DNA is TGTGCCAGCAGTGATCCGACCCACTCCTACAATGAGCAGTTCTTC. V gene TRBV25-1 combines with J gene TRBJ2-1; D is unclear. V was cut by 3 bases and J by 0 bases, with 9 bases left in between. The CDR3 is 15 amino acids. Germline V gene data show CDR1 as MGHDK and CDR2 as SYGVNS.

The V and J genes are TRBV20-1 and TRBJ1-4, with unresolved D. CDR3 length: 15 residues. Trimming took off 0 bases at V and 1 base at J, with 9 bases between the two ends. Germline loops: CDR1 DFQATT, CDR2 SNEGSKA (reference sequence). CDR3 DNA: TGCAGTGCTAGAGATCTGGAGGGAACTAATGAAAAACTGTTTTTT. Translating gives CSARDLEGTNEKLFF.

V usage is TRBV4-1 and J usage is TRBJ2-6, with D perhaps TRBD1 (6 bases). Germline CDR1 and CDR2: MGHRA and YSYEKL. The CDR3 has 18 residues. Trimming cost V 0 bases and J 2 bases, with 14 bases left between them. The CDR3 loop reads CASSQDNRYRAGANVLTF. The CDR3 DNA sequence: TGCGCCAGCAGCCAAGATAACCGATACAGGGCTGGGGCCAACGTCCTGACTTTC.

As for this clonotype: Germline is not matched at one junction end, which may reflect a read error. The V call is TRBV10-2, the J call TRBJ1-5; no clear D gene. CDR3 length: 15 amino acids. Germline assignment: CDR1 WSHSY and CDR2 SAAADI. As DNA, the CDR3 is TGCGTCAGCAGTGAGAGTCAGGCCGGCAATCAGCCCCAGCATTTT. As protein: CVSSESQAGNQPQHF.

The chain is built from TRBV7-4 and TRBJ2-7, with TRBD1 matching 10 bases. V lost 5 bases and J lost 2; bases outside the gene matches: 6. The V gene's germline CDR1 is SGHVT and CDR2 SQSDAQ. The CDR3 length is 15 residues. The CDR3, as DNA: TGTGCCAGCAGCGGGCGGGACAGGGGTACCTACGAGCAGTACTTC. Amino acids: CASSGRDRGTYEQYF.

This rearrangement joins TRBV7-9 to TRBJ1-1; D gene ambiguous. There are 17 residues in the CDR3. The germline V gene has CDR1 SEHNR and CDR2 FQNEAQ (reference sequence). Trimming stripped 5 bases from V and 1 base from J, with 20 bases between. Here the CDR3 reads CASSPSLGASPNTEAFF. DNA of the CDR3: TGTGCCAGCAGCCCGTCCCTAGGAGCAAGTCCGAACACTGAAGCTTTCTTT.

The V and J genes are TRBV11-2 and TRBJ2-5, with TRBD2 matching over 9 bases. The CDR3 length is 16 residues. Looked up from germline, CDR1 is SGHAT and CDR2 is FQNNGV. Losses at the gene ends were 5 bases for V and 7 bases for J; bases not matched to a gene: 14. CDR3 in DNA: TGTGCCAGCAGCCTGCTAGCGGGGAGCCTCCAGACGACCCAGTACTTC. Translation: CASSLLAGSLQTTQYF.

This clonotype was seen many times. The chain employs TRBV7-8 and TRBJ2-1; 8 bases match TRBD2. The CDR3 totals 17 residues. V was clipped by 1 base and J by 2 bases; unmatched bases: 7. From germline, CDR1 is SGHVS and CDR2 FQNEAQ. CDR3 coding DNA: TGTGCCAGCAGCTTAGAACTAGCGGTATTAACCTACAATGAGCAGTTCTTC. It codes for CASSLELAVLTYNEQFF. The variable domain in full, with the rest retrieved from reference TRBV7-8 and TRBJ2-1, is GAGVSQSPRYKVAKRGQDVALRCDPISGHVSLFWYQQALGQGPEFLTYFQNEAQLDKSGLPSDRFFAERPEGSVSTLKIQRTQQEDSAVYLCASSLELAVLTYNEQFFGPGTRLTVL.

This clonotype was found a few times. The V call is TRBV19, the J call TRBJ2-7, with D unresolved. V was shortened by 0 bases and J by 0 bases, with 3 bases between the two germline ends. The CDR3 length is 13 residues. The germline V gene encodes CDR1 LNHDA and CDR2 SQIVND (reference sequence). The CDR3 DNA is TGTGCCAGTAGTATAGAACACTCCTACGAGCAGTACTTC. This translates into CASSIEHSYEQYF.

The rearrangement links TRBV12-3 or TRBV12-4 to TRBJ2-1, with 8 bases identical to TRBD1. The V gene end was trimmed by 5 bases and the J gene end by 0 bases; junction bases not matched to a gene: 12. The CDR3 is 18 amino acids. CDR3 region: CASSLLGQGANSYNEQFF. CDR3 bases: TGTGCCAGCAGTCTGCTCGGACAGGGTGCTAACTCCTACAATGAGCAGTTCTTC.

V usage is TRBV6-2 or TRBV6-3 and J usage is TRBJ2-6; D call uncertain. V lost 4 bases, J lost 8 bases, and 9 bases lay in between. This CDR3 region has 13 residues. Per germline, CDR1 MNHEY and CDR2 SVGEGT. The CDR3 sequence is CASSSPGPNVLTF. Here the CDR3 DNA reads TGTGCCAGCAGTTCTCCCGGGCCCAACGTCCTGACTTTC.

The rearrangement uses TRBV6-6 and TRBJ1-1, with D possibly TRBD1 on 6 matching bases. This CDR3 region has 13 residues. The V end lost 4 bases, the J end lost 5 bases, and 11 bases lay between the germline ends. The germline V gene encodes CDR1 MNHNY and CDR2 SVGAGI (reference sequence). The CDR3 nucleotides are TGTGCCAGCAGTTCCTGGACAGTTACTGAAGCTTTCTTT. Protein: CASSSWTVTEAFF.

The chain carries TRBV12-3 or TRBV12-4 and TRBJ1-5, with no clear D. This CDR3 spans 14 amino acids. Deletions cut 10 bases from V and 4 bases from J, with 17 bases between. The CDR3 DNA reads as TGTGCCACCTCGACGGAAGGCTCGAATCAGCCCCAGCATTTT. Encoded protein: CATSTEGSNQPQHF.

This clonotype has more than one count but fewer than ten. V gene TRBV6-6 combines with J gene TRBJ2-3; 8 bases map to TRBD1. The V gene's germline CDR1 is MNHNY and CDR2 SVGAGI (reference sequence). The CDR3 is 19 residues long. J lost 2 bases, V lost 2 bases, and 15 bases had no gene match. The CDR3 region is CASSYPSYNPTGDTDTQYF. The DNA of the CDR3 is TGTGCCAGCAGTTACCCTTCCTACAATCCGACAGGGGACACAGATACGCAGTATTTT.

This clonotype was seen a few times. The chain is built from TRBV6-5 and TRBJ2-1; 8 positions match TRBD2. V gave up 0 bases and J gave up 4 bases; unmatched junction bases: 5. CDR1 is MNHEY, CDR2 SVGAGI, per germline. The CDR3 length is 16 residues. The CDR3 DNA reads TGTGCCAGCAGTTACTCCGAGCGGGGGACGTACAATGAGCAGTTCTTC. This sequence encodes CASSYSERGTYNEQFF.